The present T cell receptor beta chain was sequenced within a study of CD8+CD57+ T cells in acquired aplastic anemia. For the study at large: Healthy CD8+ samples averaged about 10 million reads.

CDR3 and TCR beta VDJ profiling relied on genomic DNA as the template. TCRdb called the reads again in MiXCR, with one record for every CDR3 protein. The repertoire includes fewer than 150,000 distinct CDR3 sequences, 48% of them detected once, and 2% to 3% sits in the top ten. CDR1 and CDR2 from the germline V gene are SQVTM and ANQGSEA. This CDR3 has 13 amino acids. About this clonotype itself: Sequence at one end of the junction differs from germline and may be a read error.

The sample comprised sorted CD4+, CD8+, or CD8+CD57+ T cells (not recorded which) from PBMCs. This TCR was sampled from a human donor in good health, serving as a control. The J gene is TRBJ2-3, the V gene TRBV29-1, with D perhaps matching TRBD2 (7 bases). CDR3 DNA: TGCAGCGTTGAGGGGGGGGGCACGGATACGCAGTATTTT. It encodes CSVEGGGTDTQYF.